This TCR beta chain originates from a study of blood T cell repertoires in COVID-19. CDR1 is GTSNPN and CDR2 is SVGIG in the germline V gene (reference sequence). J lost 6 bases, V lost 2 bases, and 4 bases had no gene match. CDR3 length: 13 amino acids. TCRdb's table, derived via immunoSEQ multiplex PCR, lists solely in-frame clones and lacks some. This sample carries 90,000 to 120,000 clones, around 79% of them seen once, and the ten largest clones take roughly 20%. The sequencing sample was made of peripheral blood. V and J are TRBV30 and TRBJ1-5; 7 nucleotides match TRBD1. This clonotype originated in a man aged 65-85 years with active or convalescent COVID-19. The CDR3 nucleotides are TGTGCCTGGAGTATTACAGGGGTTCAGCCCCAGCATTTT. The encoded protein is CAWSITGVQPQHF.